Below, 15 T cell receptor beta chains from the same sample are listed, as sequenced in a study of early T cells in non-severe SARS-CoV-2 infection. TCRdb reprocessed the 5' RACE reads via MiXCR and lists one record per CDR3 protein. The repertoire holds tens of thousands of distinct CDR3 sequences, with roughly 5.7% as singletons. The sample comprised whole blood. All receptors come from an adult who was a healthcare worker with PCR-confirmed SARS-CoV-2 infection or an uninfected control (not recorded which).

The chain employs TRBV5-6 and TRBJ1-1; possibly TRBD1 for D (6 bases). V was pared by 3 bases and J by 1 base, with 10 bases between. Germline V lookup: CDR1 SGHDT, CDR2 YYEEEE. CDR3 length: 14 amino acids. The CDR3 reads CASSSYRENTEAFF. The DNA of the CDR3 is TGTGCCAGCAGCTCCTACAGGGAGAACACTGAAGCTTTCTTT.

This clonotype was counted at least ten times. The junction does not match germline at one end; this may be a read error. The V gene is TRBV10-1, the J gene TRBJ2-3; 9 nucleotides agree with TRBD2. This CDR3 region has 14 residues. Germline assignment: CDR1 WNHNN and CDR2 SYGVQD (reference sequence). The CDR3 loop is CASSHGTSIDTQYF. CDR3 DNA: TGCGCCAGCAGCCACGGGACTAGCATAGATACGCAGTATTTT.

This clonotype has more than one count but fewer than ten. V gene TRBV7-9 combines with J gene TRBJ2-3; TRBD2 matches 11 bases. V dropped 5 bases and J dropped 4; count of bases not matched to a gene: 5. This CDR3 has 15 residues. Looked up from germline, CDR1 is SEHNR and CDR2 is FQNEAQ (reference sequence). The CDR3 is CASSRRSGGADTQYF. The DNA of the CDR3 is TGTGCCAGCAGCCGACGTAGCGGGGGGGCAGATACGCAGTATTTT.

The sample holds many counts of this clonotype. This sequence joins TRBV18 and TRBJ2-1; D is possibly TRBD1 (6 bases). The V end was cut by 2 bases, the J end by 9 bases, with 17 bases between. CDR1 and CDR2 from the germline V gene are KGHSH and LQKENI. CDR3 size: 15 residues. CDR3 DNA: TGTGCCAGCTCACCAGGAGAAGGACAGTGGGCTGAGCAGTTCTTC. This encodes CASSPGEGQWAEQFF.

In its sample, this clonotype was seen many times. The chain is built from TRBV20-1 and TRBJ2-1; TRBD2 matches 8 bases. The germline V gene has CDR1 DFQATT and CDR2 SNEGSKA (reference sequence). The CDR3 extends over 12 amino acids. Trimming took 3 bases from V and 9 from J; bases not matched to a gene: 4. The CDR3 DNA reads TGCAGTGCTAGTCACCTAGCGGGTGAGCAGTTCTTC. Protein product: CSASHLAGEQFF.

This clonotype was counted ten times or more. The gene calls are TRBV18 and TRBJ2-1, with D tentatively TRBD2 (6 bases). The CDR3 extends over 15 amino acids. Between the trimmed V and J ends, which lost 2 bases and 7 bases, there was a span of 15 bases. Germline loops: CDR1 KGHSH, CDR2 LQKENI. The CDR3 protein is CASSPSASEINEQFF. CDR3 sequence (DNA): TGTGCCAGCTCACCATCGGCTAGCGAGATTAATGAGCAGTTCTTC.

This clonotype was seen repeatedly, ten times or more. The rearrangement links TRBV27 to TRBJ2-1, with 11 bases lining up with TRBD2. This CDR3 region has 13 residues. Germline V lookup: CDR1 MNHEY, CDR2 SMNVEV (reference sequence). Germline trimming cut 2 bases from V and 13 bases from J; bases unmatched to any gene: 4. The CDR3 spells CASSLPLAGGQFF. In nucleotides, the CDR3 is TGTGCCAGCAGTTTACCCCTAGCGGGGGGTCAGTTCTTC.

In this sample, this clonotype turned up many times. The limits of the CDR3 on the DNA are not certain, so only TCRdb's listed CDR3 is given. The rearrangement uses TRBV4-1 and TRBJ2-7; TRBD2 reflects the table's D call only, with no check against the DNA. With termini counted, the CDR3 has 18 amino acids. CDR1 and CDR2 (germline): MGHRA, YSYEKL. The CDR3 sequence: CASSQDLWGEGSGSLVYF.

This clonotype came up many times. The V gene is TRBV11-2, the J gene TRBJ2-3; TRBD2 might be the D (6 bases). The CDR3 sequence is 13 residues long. The germline CDR1 and CDR2 sequences are SGHAT and FQNNGV. Deletions cut 1 base from V and 9 bases from J, with 11 bases between. Here the CDR3 DNA reads TGTGCCAGCAGCTTAGTAAGGGGAGGCACGCAGTATTTT. The encoded protein is CASSLVRGGTQYF.

This clonotype has ten or more counts. The chain employs TRBV13 and TRBJ2-1; the D call may be TRBD1 or TRBD2 (5 bases each). Germline loops: CDR1 PRHDT, CDR2 FYEKMQ (reference sequence). This CDR3 spans 15 amino acids. Trimming took off 4 bases at V and 4 bases at J, with 14 bases between the two ends. CDR3 nucleotide sequence: TGTGCCAGCAGCTCGGGACGGAAACCTTACAATGAGCAGTTCTTC. Its translation is CASSSGRKPYNEQFF.

This clonotype came up many times. The rearrangement links TRBV10-3 to TRBJ1-4; tentatively, D is TRBD1 (5 bases). The V end was cut by 8 bases, the J end by 8 bases, with 18 bases between. This CDR3 is built from 14 residues. CDR1 and CDR2 (germline): ENHRY, SYGVKD. CDR3 nucleotides: TGTGCCATCTCGAGTGGGGGAGGGCTAGAAAAACTGTTTTTT. It codes for CAISSGGGLEKLFF.

This clonotype was counted at least ten times. The chain couples TRBV5-1 to TRBJ2-5; TRBD1 matches 7 bases. The V gene's germline CDR1 is SGHRS and CDR2 YFSETQ. The V segment lost 8 bases and the J segment 2 bases; nucleotides outside the gene matches: 6. The CDR3 runs 13 residues. Here the CDR3 reads CARGTECQETQYF. The CDR3 DNA reads as TGCGCCAGAGGGACAGAGTGTCAAGAGACCCAGTACTTC.

This clonotype was counted many times. This rearrangement joins TRBV28 to TRBJ2-7; D call uncertain. V was shortened by 2 bases and J by 0 bases, with 11 bases between the two germline ends. The CDR3 runs 15 residues. The germline V gene has CDR1 MDHEN and CDR2 SYDVKM. This CDR3 is CASSLQPSTSYEQYF. DNA for the CDR3: TGTGCCAGCAGTTTACAACCCTCGACCTCCTACGAGCAGTACTTC.

This clonotype was detected ten times or more. The rearrangement uses TRBV28 and TRBJ2-2; 9 nucleotides agree with TRBD2. The CDR3 contains 16 residues. Germline values: CDR1 MDHEN, CDR2 SYDVKM. With 1 base clipped from V and 0 bases from J, the junction kept 0 bases outside the gene matches. The CDR3 reads CASSLSSGTNTGELFF. CDR3 bases: TGTGCCAGCAGTTTATCTAGCGGGACGAACACCGGGGAGCTGTTTTTT. The full variable domain, completed using reference TRBV28 and TRBJ2-2, is DVKVTQSSRYLVKRTGEKVFLECVQDMDHENMFWYRQDPGLGLRLIYFSYDVKMKEKGDIPEGYSVSREKKERFSLILESASTNQTSMYLCASSLSSGTNTGELFFGEGSRLTVL.

This rearrangement joins TRBV4-2 to TRBJ2-7, with 15 bases lining up with TRBD2. CDR3 length: 16 amino acids. Germline V gene lookup returns CDR1 LGHNA and CDR2 YNFKEQ. V dropped 0 bases and J dropped 4; count of bases not matched to a gene: 1. The CDR3 region has the DNA TGTGCCAGCAGCCAAGATGGACTAGCGGGAGGGTACGAGCAGTACTTC. Amino acid sequence: CASSQDGLAGGYEQYF.